The 26 T cell receptor beta chains listed next were all sequenced from one sample in a study of blood T cell repertoires in COVID-19. TCRdb keeps only in-frame clones here, not all; method: immunoSEQ multiplex PCR. This table holds about 220,000 clones, roughly 84% found once. Sequenced: PBMCs or T cells enriched from blood (not recorded which). The receptor set was obtained from a woman aged 40 to 50 who had recovered from COVID-19.

The chain uses TRBV4-3 and TRBJ2-1, with a weak D call TRBD2 (6 bases). The germline V and J ends were trimmed by 1 base and 15 bases, with 16 bases remaining between them. Germline CDR1 reads LGHNA; CDR2 reads YSLEER. The CDR3 runs to 13 residues. For the CDR3, the DNA is TGCGCCAGCAGCCAAGGGGGAGGCGGGTCCCGGTTCTTC. This codes for CASSQGGGGSRFF.

The rearrangement links TRBV30 to TRBJ2-1, with 7 bases fitting TRBD1. This CDR3 spans 12 amino acids. The germline gives CDR1 GTSNPN, CDR2 SVGIG (reference sequence). With V trimmed by 5 bases and J by 9 bases, 7 bases remained unmatched. This CDR3 reads CAWLQGDREQFF. In nucleotides, the CDR3 is TGTGCCTGGTTGCAGGGGGATCGTGAGCAGTTCTTC.

The gene calls are TRBV28 and TRBJ1-5; 8 nucleotides align to TRBD1. This CDR3 comprises 15 residues. Germline V gene lookup returns CDR1 MDHEN and CDR2 SYDVKM. Losses at the gene ends were 4 bases for V and 5 bases for J; bases not matched to a gene: 7. The CDR3 reads CASSSSGTGDQPQHF. In DNA form, the CDR3 reads TGTGCCAGCAGTTCCTCCGGGACAGGAGATCAGCCCCAGCATTTT.

V usage is TRBV28 and J usage is TRBJ2-7; 12 bases fit TRBD1. The CDR3 extends over 15 amino acids. CDR1 MDHEN and CDR2 SYDVKM come from the germline V gene. V was clipped by 5 bases and J by 2 bases; unmatched bases: 4. The DNA of the CDR3 is TGTGCCAGCAGTGCCGGGACAGGGGGCGCCTACGAGCAGTACTTC. Translating gives CASSAGTGGAYEQYF.

J is TRBJ2-2 and V is TRBV10-1; tentatively, D is TRBD1 (5 bases). The V gene lost 2 bases and the J gene lost 4 bases, with 8 bases spanning the gap. The germline V gene has CDR1 WNHNN and CDR2 SYGVQD (reference sequence). The CDR3 length is 14 residues. CDR3 residues: CASSEAGFTGELFF. The CDR3 nucleotides read TGCGCCAGCAGTGAGGCAGGGTTCACCGGGGAGCTGTTTTTT.

This chain joins TRBV7-2 and TRBJ2-1, with 12 bases fitting TRBD2. This CDR3 comprises 18 residues. Trimming removed 4 bases from V and 6 bases from J; junction bases left unmatched: 13. Germline V lookup: CDR1 SGHTA, CDR2 FQGNSA. The DNA for the CDR3 is TGTGCCAGCAGCTCGAGGGGTCTAGCGGGAGGGCCGGGCAATGAGCAGTTCTTC. Translated: CASSSRGLAGGPGNEQFF.

CDR3 DNA: TGTGCCAGCCGTCGGGGTGAGCCCCAGCATTTT. Its protein product is CASRRGEPQHF. The V and J genes are TRBV7-3 and TRBJ1-5; D is undetermined. Germline CDR1 SGHTA, CDR2 FQGTGA. V lost 8 bases and J lost 8, with 10 bases in between. The CDR3 is 11 residues long.

The table lists this clone with a count of one. The CDR3 DNA follows: TGTGCCGCGGGCGGTACCTACGAGCAGTACTTC. Residues: CAAGGTYEQYF. The rearrangement joins TRBV10-3 to TRBJ2-7; possibly TRBD2 for D (5 bases). The V and J ends lost 11 bases and 2 bases respectively, with 10 bases between them. CDR3 size: 11 residues. Germline assignment: CDR1 ENHRY and CDR2 SYGVKD.

The chain's CDR3 is CASSRQGRNTEAFF. The CDR3 nucleotides read TGTGCCAGCTCAAGACAGGGGAGGAACACTGAAGCTTTCTTT. The chain recombines TRBV18 with TRBJ1-1; 8 bases are a match to TRBD1. The CDR3 length is 14 residues. V lost 5 bases, J lost 1 base, and 3 bases stayed unmatched. Germline values: CDR1 KGHSH, CDR2 LQKENI.

This chain uses TRBV9 with TRBJ2-1, with 11 bases matching TRBD2. CDR3 length equals 14 residues. CDR1 and CDR2 (germline): SGDLS, YYNGEE. J gave up 13 bases and V 0 bases, and 6 bases lay outside the gene matches. The CDR3 sequence: CASSVETSGRRQFF. In DNA form, the CDR3 reads TGTGCCAGCAGCGTAGAAACTAGCGGGAGAAGACAGTTCTTC.

The chain combines TRBV2 with TRBJ1-2, with a possible D match to TRBD1 (6 bases). V lost 7 bases, J lost 7 bases, and 22 bases lay in between. CDR3 length: 15 residues. Germline CDR1 is SNHLY and CDR2 is FYNNEI. The CDR3 DNA reads as TGTGCCAGCATCATCGGCCAAGGGGACAAGGGTGGCTACACCTTC. Residues: CASIIGQGDKGGYTF.

V and J are TRBV30 and TRBJ1-5; no definite D call. This CDR3 spans 12 amino acids. CDR1 is GTSNPN, CDR2 SVGIG, per germline (reference sequence). The V and J ends lost 0 bases and 6 bases respectively, with 6 bases between them. The CDR3 DNA sequence: TGTGCCTGGAGTGTATCAGGTCAGCCCCAGCATTTT. Translating gives CAWSVSGQPQHF.

The chain combines TRBV5-1 with TRBJ2-2; 12 nucleotides align to TRBD2. The ends lost 0 bases at V and 6 bases at J; junction bases unmatched: 3. The V gene's germline CDR1 is SGHRS and CDR2 YFSETQ. The CDR3 spans 16 residues. CDR3 in amino acids: CASSLVTSGSAGELFF. The CDR3 DNA follows: TGCGCCAGCAGCTTGGTGACTAGCGGGAGCGCCGGGGAGCTGTTTTTT.

This clone was detected only a few times. The V and J genes are TRBV25-1 and TRBJ1-1; TRBD1 agrees at 7 bases. V shed 2 bases and J 5 bases; nucleotides not matched to a gene: 5. This CDR3 spans 14 amino acids. The germline CDR1 and CDR2 sequences are MGHDK and SYGVNS. Here the CDR3 reads CASSESPGGTEAFF. CDR3 DNA sequence: TGTGCCAGCAGTGAAAGTCCAGGGGGTACTGAAGCTTTCTTT. Supplemented by reference TRBV25-1 and TRBJ1-1, the full variable domain reads EADIYQTPRYLVIGTGKKITLECSQTMGHDKMYWYQQDPGMELHLIHYSYGVNSTEKGDLSSESTVSRIRTEHFPLTLESARPSHTSQYLCASSESPGGTEAFFGQGTRLTVV.

The chain joins TRBV6-2 or TRBV6-3 to TRBJ1-1; the D gene is possibly TRBD1 (6 bases). The V gene lost 2 bases and the J gene lost 1 base, with 11 bases spanning the gap. Per germline, CDR1 MNHEY and CDR2 SVGEGT. The CDR3 contains 15 residues. CDR3: CASSYLGQQNTEAFF. The DNA for the CDR3 is TGTGCCAGCAGTTACCTAGGACAGCAGAACACTGAAGCTTTCTTT.

The V call is TRBV3-1 (or the pseudogene TRBV3-2), the J call TRBJ2-3, with D possibly matching TRBD2 (6 bases). With 5 bases removed from V and 5 bases from J, the gap between germline ends came to 17 bases. This CDR3 comprises 15 residues. Germline loops: CDR1 LGHDT, CDR2 YNNKEL (reference sequence). Written as DNA, the CDR3 is TGTGCCAGCAGCTCCCGGACTACTGGGGGAGATACGCAGTATTTT. It specifies CASSSRTTGGDTQYF.

The chain uses TRBV30 and TRBJ1-3; 9 nucleotides line up with TRBD1. CDR1 and CDR2 (germline): GTSNPN, SVGIG (reference sequence). This CDR3 is built from 14 residues. V lost 5 bases and J lost 3; bases outside the gene matches: 5. The CDR3 sequence is CAWGQGQGGNTIYF. The CDR3 nucleotides are TGTGCCTGGGGACAGGGGCAAGGTGGAAACACCATATATTTT.

The rearrangement joins TRBV9 to TRBJ2-1, with 8 bases that match TRBD1. This CDR3 region has 15 residues. Germline-derived CDR1 and CDR2 are SGDLS and YYNGEE. V dropped 3 bases and J dropped 4; count of bases not matched to a gene: 6. CDR3 DNA sequence: TGTGCCAGCAGCGCGCAGGGGGCCCCATACAATGAGCAGTTCTTC. It is translated as CASSAQGAPYNEQFF.

The sample holds one count of this clone. The rearrangement links TRBV5-5 to TRBJ2-6, with a possible D match to TRBD1 (6 bases). This CDR3 has 17 residues. V lost 1 base and J 0 bases, leaving 11 bases between the germline ends. Germline V gene sequence: CDR1 SGHKS, CDR2 YYEKEE (reference sequence). The CDR3 sequence is CASSLQGQISGANVLTF. CDR3 sequence (DNA): TGTGCCAGCAGCTTGCAAGGACAGATCTCTGGGGCCAACGTCCTGACTTTC.

This clone was counted only a few times. This sequence joins TRBV20-1 and TRBJ1-2, with a tentative D call TRBD1 (6 bases). Germline V CDR1 and CDR2: DFQATT, SNEGSKA (reference sequence). The CDR3 loop spans 11 amino acids. The CDR3 spells CSIIQGYGYTF. DNA for the CDR3: TGCAGCATTATACAGGGTTATGGCTACACCTTC.

This chain connects TRBV3-1 (or the pseudogene TRBV3-2) to TRBJ1-2; D call uncertain. Germline CDR1 LGHDT, CDR2 YNNKEL (reference sequence). Trimming took 2 bases from V and 7 from J, leaving 5 bases between them. This CDR3 contains 11 residues. CDR3 nucleotide sequence: TGTGCCAGCAGCCAATTTAGTGGCTACACCTTC. Its translation: CASSQFSGYTF.

The chain links TRBV28 to TRBJ2-7; maybe TRBD2 (7 bases). V shed 3 bases and J shed 3 bases, with 27 bases lying between them. From germline, CDR1 is MDHEN and CDR2 SYDVKM. The CDR3 is 19 amino acids. CDR3 DNA sequence: TGTGCCAGCAGTTTCGGGTTTGTTCGCGGCAGGGGACTACACTACGAGCAGTACGTC. Translated, it gives CASSFGFVRGRGLHYEQYV.

This chain links TRBV9 with TRBJ1-3; D might be TRBD1 (5 bases). CDR3 size: 16 residues. Germline assignment: CDR1 SGDLS and CDR2 YYNGEE. Trimming removed 3 bases at V and 1 base at J, with 14 bases between. The CDR3: CASSAGGGRSGNTIYF. The CDR3 region has the DNA TGTGCCAGCAGCGCTGGGGGGGGTAGGTCTGGAAACACCATATATTTT.

The CDR3 nucleotides are TGTGCCAGCCGACCGGCGGGGCTGAACTATGGCTACACCTTC. Amino acids: CASRPAGLNYGYTF. The chain is built from TRBV6-5 and TRBJ1-2, with D possibly being TRBD1 (5 bases). V lost 8 bases, J lost 2 bases, and 15 bases lay in between. Germline lookup yields CDR1 MNHEY and CDR2 SVGAGI. This CDR3 has 14 residues.

The V gene is TRBV9, the J gene TRBJ2-1, with TRBD2 matching over 14 bases. J lost 9 bases, V lost 4 bases, and 9 bases had no gene match. The CDR3 extends over 16 amino acids. Per the germline V gene, CDR1 is SGDLS and CDR2 is YYNGEE. The CDR3 DNA reads TGTGCCAGCAGCCTTATCGGGACTAGCGGGGGTAGTGAGCAGTTCTTC. Residues: CASSLIGTSGGSEQFF.

This clone has at least ten counts. V gene TRBV2 combines with J gene TRBJ2-5; D gene ambiguous. This CDR3 contains 12 residues. CDR1 is SNHLY, CDR2 FYNNEI, per germline. V was trimmed by 6 bases and J by 4 bases, leaving 9 bases between them. DNA for the CDR3: TGTGCCAGCAGCCTAGGTCGAGAGACCCAGTACTTC. This sequence encodes CASSLGRETQYF.